Below, 18 T cell receptor beta chains from the same sample are listed, as sequenced in a study of blood T cell repertoires in COVID-19. Repertoires were generated with immunoSEQ multiplex PCR, while TCRdb's copy carries only in-frame clones and drops some. The sample records 65,000 to 100,000 clones, around 88% being singletons. Sequencing was carried out using peripheral blood. The receptor source for this set is a woman aged 80 or older with acute or convalescent COVID-19.

CDR3 nucleotides: TGTGCCAGCAGCTCCAGGGTTGGGGAGACCCAGTACTTC. It codes for CASSSRVGETQYF. The genes are TRBV5-4 and TRBJ2-5, with D perhaps TRBD1 (5 bases). Per the germline V gene, CDR1 is SGHNT and CDR2 is YYREEE (reference sequence). This CDR3 has 13 residues. Trimming took 3 bases from V and 5 from J, leaving 11 bases between them.

Written as DNA, the CDR3 is TGTGCCAGCAGCTTAGAGGGGACTATCAACAATGAGCAGTTCTTC. This encodes CASSLEGTINNEQFF. The rearrangement uses TRBV7-3 and TRBJ2-1, with 7 bases lining up with TRBD2. There are 15 residues in the CDR3. The V gene's germline CDR1 is SGHTA and CDR2 FQGTGA. With V trimmed by 2 bases and J by 5 bases, 6 bases remained unmatched.

CDR3 region: CASSQTGFTEAFF. CDR3 DNA sequence: TGTGCCAGCAGCCAAACAGGGTTTACTGAAGCTTTCTTT. V and J are TRBV3-1 (or the pseudogene TRBV3-2) and TRBJ1-1; D perhaps matches TRBD1 (6 bases). The CDR3 runs 13 residues. In germline, CDR1 is LGHDT, CDR2 YNNKEL (reference sequence). Trimming removed 2 bases from V and 5 bases from J, with 9 bases in between.

The CDR3 sequence: CASSQSIRDHTEAFF. The CDR3 DNA sequence: TGCGCCAGCAGCCAATCTATCAGGGATCACACTGAAGCTTTCTTT. The chain links TRBV4-3 to TRBJ1-1; a possible D gene is TRBD1 (5 bases). In germline, CDR1 is LGHNA, CDR2 YSLEER. There are 15 residues in the CDR3. Between the trimmed V and J ends, which lost 2 bases and 3 bases, there was a span of 13 bases.

This sequence joins TRBV5-6 and TRBJ1-2; 8 bases match TRBD1. The CDR3 covers 14 residues. From germline, CDR1 is SGHDT and CDR2 YYEEEE. Trimming at V came to 1 base and at J to 4 bases, leaving 3 bases not matched to a gene. The CDR3 DNA reads TGTGCCAGCAGCTTGCCAGGGGGCGGCTATGGCTACACCTTC. The encoded protein is CASSLPGGGYGYTF. Full variable domain (remainder filled in from reference TRBV5-6 and TRBJ1-2): DAGVTQSPTHLIKTRGQQVTLRCSPKSGHDTVSWYQQALGQGPQFIFQYYEEEERQRGNFPDRFSGHQFPNYSSELNVNALLLGDSALYLCASSLPGGGYGYTFGSGTRLTVV.

The V and J genes are TRBV19 and TRBJ1-1; D ambiguous. Trimming pared 6 bases from V and 5 bases from J, leaving 13 bases between. This CDR3 spans 13 amino acids. CDR1 LNHDA and CDR2 SQIVND come from the germline V gene (reference sequence). The CDR3 here is CASSLTTKTEAFF. The DNA of the CDR3 is TGTGCCAGTAGCTTAACCACAAAGACTGAAGCTTTCTTT.

This rearrangement joins TRBV30 to TRBJ1-3; D is unresolved. The germline CDR1 and CDR2 sequences are GTSNPN and SVGIG (reference sequence). The V gene lost 5 bases and the J gene lost 0 bases, with 11 bases spanning the gap. The CDR3 contains 14 residues. The CDR3 region is CAWGHGLSGNTIYF. CDR3 coding DNA: TGTGCCTGGGGCCATGGGCTCTCTGGAAACACCATATATTTT.

This clone has only a few counts. The chain is built from TRBV19 and TRBJ2-7; 11 positions agree with TRBD2. The V segment lost 4 bases and the J segment 4 bases; nucleotides outside the gene matches: 3. Germline lookup yields CDR1 LNHDA and CDR2 SQIVND (reference sequence). The CDR3 covers 14 residues. The CDR3 sequence: CASSTASGRYEQYF. For the CDR3, the DNA is TGTGCCAGTAGTACGGCTAGCGGGAGGTACGAGCAGTACTTC.

The rearrangement links TRBV13 to TRBJ1-1; 7 bases are shared with TRBD1. Germline CDR1 and CDR2: PRHDT and FYEKMQ (reference sequence). The V gene end was trimmed by 6 bases and the J gene end by 7 bases; junction bases not matched to a gene: 8. The CDR3 consists of 13 residues. CDR3 bases: TGTGCCAGCAGAACTGACAGGGATGGTGAAGCTTTCTTT. This gives the protein CASRTDRDGEAFF.

This chain joins TRBV9 and TRBJ2-1; 11 bases are a match to TRBD2. V lost 3 bases, J lost 0 bases, and 11 bases stayed unmatched. Germline CDR1 and CDR2: SGDLS and YYNGEE. The CDR3 loop spans 19 amino acids. CDR3 sequence: CASSAAGTSGWSSYNEQFF. As DNA, the CDR3 is TGTGCCAGCAGCGCGGCCGGGACTAGCGGTTGGAGCTCCTACAATGAGCAGTTCTTC.

The J gene is TRBJ2-2, the V gene TRBV7-9; possible D gene TRBD2, 6 bases. V lost 9 bases to trimming and J lost 3 bases, with 14 bases between them. Germline values: CDR1 SEHNR, CDR2 FQNEAQ (reference sequence). The CDR3 spans 14 residues. The CDR3 loop reads CASRRREHTGELFF. DNA for the CDR3: TGTGCCAGTCGTCGGAGGGAGCACACCGGGGAGCTGTTTTTT.

The V call is TRBV6-5, the J call TRBJ2-7, with 12 bases that match TRBD2. This CDR3 region has 15 residues. Trimming at V came to 4 bases and at J to 5 bases, leaving 6 bases not matched to a gene. In germline, CDR1 is MNHEY, CDR2 SVGAGI. The DNA for the CDR3 is TGTGCCAGCAGTTCCCAACGGACTAGCGGGAACGAGCAGTACTTC. As protein: CASSSQRTSGNEQYF.

The chain couples TRBV24-1 to TRBJ2-7; D is undetermined. Germline V lookup: CDR1 KGHDR, CDR2 SFDVKD. The CDR3 loop spans 11 amino acids. V lost 9 bases, J lost 2 bases, and 7 bases lay in between. This chain's CDR3 is CATDRAYEQYF. The CDR3 DNA reads TGTGCCACCGATCGGGCCTACGAGCAGTACTTC.

V and J are TRBV5-1 and TRBJ2-7, with D maybe TRBD2 (6 bases). CDR1 is SGHRS, CDR2 YFSETQ, per germline. V lost 4 bases and J lost 2, with 16 bases in between. This CDR3 contains 15 residues. CDR3 sequence (DNA): TGCGCCAGCAGCCTGGGGGGACTGTCCCCCTACGAGCAGTACTTC. Its protein product is CASSLGGLSPYEQYF.

This clone was counted between two and nine times. This chain links TRBV7-9 with TRBJ1-5; TRBD1 agrees at 7 bases. This CDR3 has 15 residues. J gave up 2 bases and V 6 bases, and 7 bases lay outside the gene matches. Germline loops: CDR1 SEHNR, CDR2 FQNEAQ (reference sequence). CDR3 protein: CASSRTGGGNQPQHF. Here the CDR3 DNA reads TGTGCCAGCAGTCGGACAGGCGGTGGCAATCAGCCCCAGCATTTT.

V is TRBV7-2 and J is TRBJ2-1; TRBD2 matches at 9 bases. This CDR3 has 16 amino acids. Germline V gene lookup returns CDR1 SGHTA and CDR2 FQGNSA. Unmatched junction bases numbered 5, after V lost 2 bases and J lost 3 bases. CDR3 loop: CASSLLLAGYYNEQFF. CDR3 nucleotide sequence: TGTGCCAGCAGCTTACTACTAGCGGGTTACTACAATGAGCAGTTCTTC.

V is TRBV7-6 and J is TRBJ2-2; D is uncertain. From germline, CDR1 is SGHVS and CDR2 FNYEAQ. There are 21 residues in the CDR3. V lost 1 base and J 0 bases, leaving 24 bases between the germline ends. The DNA of the CDR3 is TGTGCCAGCAGCTTAGACCTAGACCCCCTCGGCCCCCAAGCGAACACCGGGGAGCTGTTTTTT. Protein product: CASSLDLDPLGPQANTGELFF.

The V call is TRBV3-1 (or the pseudogene TRBV3-2), the J call TRBJ2-2; D not certain. CDR3 length equals 15 residues. The germline CDR1 and CDR2 sequences are LGHDT and YNNKEL (reference sequence). The ends were cut back, 7 bases at V and 1 base at J, with 13 bases in the middle. The CDR3 DNA is TGTGCCAGCACATACGGTCTCGGGAACACCGGGGAGCTGTTTTTT. Translation: CASTYGLGNTGELFF.